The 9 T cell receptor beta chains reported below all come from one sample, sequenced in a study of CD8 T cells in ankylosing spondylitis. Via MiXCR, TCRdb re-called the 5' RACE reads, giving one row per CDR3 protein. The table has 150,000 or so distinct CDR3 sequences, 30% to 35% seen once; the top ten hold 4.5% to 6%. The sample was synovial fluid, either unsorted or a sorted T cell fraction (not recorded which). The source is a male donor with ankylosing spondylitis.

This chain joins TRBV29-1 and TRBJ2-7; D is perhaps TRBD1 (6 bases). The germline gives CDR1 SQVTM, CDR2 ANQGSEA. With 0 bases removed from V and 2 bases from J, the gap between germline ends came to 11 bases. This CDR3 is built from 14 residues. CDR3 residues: CSVEDEGHPYEQYF. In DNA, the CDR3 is TGCAGCGTTGAAGATGAGGGACACCCCTACGAGCAGTACTTC.

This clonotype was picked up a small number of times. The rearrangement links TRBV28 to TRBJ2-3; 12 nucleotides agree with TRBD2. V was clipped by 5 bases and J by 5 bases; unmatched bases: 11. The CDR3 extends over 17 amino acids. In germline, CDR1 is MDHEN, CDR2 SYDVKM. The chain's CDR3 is CASSRGLAGSGGDTQYF. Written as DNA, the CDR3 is TGTGCCAGCAGTCGAGGACTAGCGGGGTCGGGGGGAGATACGCAGTATTTT.

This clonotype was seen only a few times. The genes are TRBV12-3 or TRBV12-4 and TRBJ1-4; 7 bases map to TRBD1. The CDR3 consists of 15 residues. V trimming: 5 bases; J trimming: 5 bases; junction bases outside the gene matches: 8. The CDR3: CASSVAGQSNEKLFF. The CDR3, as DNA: TGTGCCAGCAGTGTTGCGGGACAGTCAAATGAAAAACTGTTTTTT.

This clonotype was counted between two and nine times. DNA for the CDR3: TGTGCCAGCAGCGGACCCTTTCGAAATGAGCAGTTCTTC. This gives the protein CASSGPFRNEQFF. The chain is built from TRBV21-1 and TRBJ2-1. TRBV21-1 is given as a pseudogene. The CDR3 covers 13 residues.

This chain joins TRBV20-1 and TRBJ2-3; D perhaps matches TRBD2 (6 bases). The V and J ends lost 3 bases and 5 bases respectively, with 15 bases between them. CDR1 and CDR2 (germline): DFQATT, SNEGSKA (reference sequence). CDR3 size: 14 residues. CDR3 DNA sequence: TGCAGTGCTAGTGCGGGGAGAGGTGGAGATACGCAGTATTTT. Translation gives CSASAGRGGDTQYF.

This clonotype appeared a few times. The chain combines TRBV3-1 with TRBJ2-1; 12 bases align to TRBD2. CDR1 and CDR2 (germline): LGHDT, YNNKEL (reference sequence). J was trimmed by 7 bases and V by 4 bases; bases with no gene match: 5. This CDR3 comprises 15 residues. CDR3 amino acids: CASSPSGRAQNEQFF. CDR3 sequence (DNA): TGTGCCAGCAGCCCTAGCGGGAGGGCCCAAAATGAGCAGTTCTTC.

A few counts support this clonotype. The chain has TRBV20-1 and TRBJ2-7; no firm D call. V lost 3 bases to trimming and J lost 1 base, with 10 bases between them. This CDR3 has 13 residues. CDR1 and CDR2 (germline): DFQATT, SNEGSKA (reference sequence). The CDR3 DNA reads TGCAGTGCTAGTCCCAGTTTTTCCTACGAGCAGTACTTC. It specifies CSASPSFSYEQYF.

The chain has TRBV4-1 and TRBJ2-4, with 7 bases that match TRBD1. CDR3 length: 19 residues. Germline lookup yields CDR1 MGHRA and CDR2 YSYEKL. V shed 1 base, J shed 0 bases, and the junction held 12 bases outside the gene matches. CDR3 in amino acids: CASSQADEGAKLAKNIQYF. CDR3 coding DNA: TGCGCCAGCAGCCAAGCGGATGAGGGGGCTAAACTAGCCAAAAACATTCAGTACTTC.

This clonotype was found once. The CDR3 DNA follows: TGTGCCAGCAGCATCCACCCCCCTATCGATACGCAGTATTTT. It yields the protein CASSIHPPIDTQYF. The genes are TRBV3-1 and TRBJ2-3; unclear D gene. The CDR3 has 14 amino acids. The V and J ends lost 5 bases and 6 bases respectively, with 15 bases between them. Germline-derived CDR1 and CDR2 are LGHDT and YNNKEL (reference sequence).